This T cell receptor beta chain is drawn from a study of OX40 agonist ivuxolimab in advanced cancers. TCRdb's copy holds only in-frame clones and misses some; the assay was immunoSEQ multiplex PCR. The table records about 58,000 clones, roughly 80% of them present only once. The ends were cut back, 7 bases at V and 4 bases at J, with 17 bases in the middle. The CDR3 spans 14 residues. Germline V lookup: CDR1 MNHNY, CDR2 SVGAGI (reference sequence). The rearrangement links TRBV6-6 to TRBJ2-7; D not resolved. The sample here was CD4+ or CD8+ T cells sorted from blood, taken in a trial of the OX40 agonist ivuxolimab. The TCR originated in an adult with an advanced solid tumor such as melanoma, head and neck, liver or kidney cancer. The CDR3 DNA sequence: TGTGCCAGCACCCCTCAGGTGTATGTGTACGAGCAGTACTTC. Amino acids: CASTPQVYVYEQYF.